This T cell receptor beta chain was observed in a study of blood T cell repertoires in COVID-19. Study summary: Specimens from acute and convalescent COVID-19 originated in the United States, Italy and Spain. Sources were T cells, B-cell-depleted T cells, or PBMCs; the material itself was cDNA or gDNA.

As to this clone: The same CDR3 also results from other DNA sequences found in this sample.

Per the germline V gene, CDR1 is SGHAT and CDR2 is FQNNGV. J lost 2 bases, V lost 1 base, and 1 base had no gene match. The CDR3 has 14 amino acids. Repertoires were generated with immunoSEQ multiplex PCR, while TCRdb's copy carries only in-frame clones and drops some. The repertoire holds approximately 97,000 clones, with about 85% as singletons. The sample taken for sequencing was peripheral blood. This receptor was obtained from a woman in her 50s with COVID-19, enrolled during active disease. The V gene is TRBV11-2, the J gene TRBJ2-7, with 8 bases matching TRBD1. The chain's CDR3 is CASSLGTGPYEQYF. CDR3 coding DNA: TGTGCCAGCAGCTTAGGGACAGGGCCCTACGAGCAGTACTTC. Full variable domain (outside the CDR3, taken from reference TRBV11-2 and TRBJ2-7): EAGVAQSPRYKIIEKRQSVAFWCNPISGHATLYWYQQILGQGPKLLIQFQNNGVVDDSQLPKDRFSAERLKGVDSTLKIQPAKLEDSAVYLCASSLGTGPYEQYFGPGTRLTVT.